The 23 T cell receptor beta chains reported below all come from one sample, sequenced in a study of cytomegalovirus exposure and HLA in healthy donors. The PCR employed 60 Vbeta primers together with 13 Jbeta primers. The assay was immunoSEQ multiplex PCR, and TCRdb's table has in-frame clones only and misses some. The data hold about 150,000 clones, with 65% to 85% observed a single time. Sequenced input: PBMCs. The receptor source for this set is a male donor in good health and CMV-seropositive.

The chain has TRBV6-1 and TRBJ2-7; D may be TRBD2 (5 bases). The germline V gene encodes CDR1 MNHNS and CDR2 SASEGT. The CDR3 is 15 residues long. With 6 bases removed from V and 2 bases from J, the gap between germline ends came to 17 bases. This chain's CDR3 is CASRLGLVGTYEQYF. The CDR3, as DNA: TGTGCCAGCAGACTCGGACTTGTTGGGACCTACGAGCAGTACTTC.

Here the CDR3 reads CASSVEGMRTDTQYF. For the CDR3, the DNA is TGTGCCAGCAGCGTAGAGGGGATGCGCACAGATACGCAGTATTTT. The chain is built from TRBV9 and TRBJ2-3; maybe TRBD1 (5 bases). This CDR3 contains 15 residues. Germline values: CDR1 SGDLS, CDR2 YYNGEE. V lost 0 bases and J 1 base, leaving 9 bases between the germline ends.

This chain's CDR3 is CASSLGAGGHNEQFF. The CDR3 region has the DNA TGTGCCAGCAGTTTAGGGGCAGGGGGCCACAATGAGCAGTTCTTC. The chain couples TRBV27 to TRBJ2-1, with 8 bases fitting TRBD1. The CDR3 covers 15 residues. With V trimmed by 2 bases and J by 5 bases, 5 bases remained unmatched. The germline gives CDR1 MNHEY, CDR2 SMNVEV (reference sequence).

The V and J genes are TRBV2 and TRBJ1-1; D is possibly TRBD1 (5 bases). This CDR3 is 14 amino acids long. V was trimmed by 7 bases and J by 0 bases, leaving 12 bases between them. The germline gives CDR1 SNHLY, CDR2 FYNNEI. The DNA for the CDR3 is TGTGCCAGCATAGGACAATTTGTGAACACTGAAGCTTTCTTT. Translating gives CASIGQFVNTEAFF.

This chain uses TRBV7-8 with TRBJ1-5, with 8 nucleotides matching TRBD1. Losses at the gene ends were 5 bases for V and 0 bases for J; bases not matched to a gene: 6. Per germline, CDR1 SGHVS and CDR2 FQNEAQ. This CDR3 contains 16 residues. The CDR3 DNA is TGTGCCAGCAGCCCACCGACAGGGGATAGCAATCAGCCCCAGCATTTT. Protein sequence: CASSPPTGDSNQPQHF.

The J gene is TRBJ2-7, the V gene TRBV6-5; D perhaps matches TRBD1 (6 bases). Trimming took off 2 bases at V and 3 bases at J, with 11 bases between the two ends. CDR1 is MNHEY, CDR2 SVGAGI, per germline. The CDR3 length is 14 residues. The CDR3 is CASSYGQRNYEQYF. The CDR3, as DNA: TGTGCCAGCAGTTACGGACAGCGTAACTACGAGCAGTACTTC.

V and J are TRBV4-3 and TRBJ2-3; a possible D gene is TRBD1 (6 bases). The CDR3 runs 16 residues. V lost 1 base and J lost 5, with 16 bases in between. Germline assignment: CDR1 LGHNA and CDR2 YSLEER. CDR3 nucleotides: TGCGCCAGCAGCCAAGGAATGTGGGGGCTGGGAGATACGCAGTATTTT. It translates to CASSQGMWGLGDTQYF.

This chain connects TRBV7-8 to TRBJ2-3; unclear D gene. The CDR3 is 15 residues long. The V and J ends lost 4 bases and 6 bases respectively, with 17 bases between them. CDR1 SGHVS and CDR2 FQNEAQ come from the germline V gene. CDR3 in DNA: TGTGCCAGCAGCTCCCTCCCCCGTTCTCCGGATACGCAGTATTTT. Its translation: CASSSLPRSPDTQYF.

The sample holds one count of this clone. The chain has TRBV19 and TRBJ1-2; TRBD1 aligns across 10 bases. Looked up from germline, CDR1 is LNHDA and CDR2 is SQIVND (reference sequence). V lost 6 bases to trimming and J lost 8 bases; unmatched junction nucleotides: 6. The CDR3 is 13 amino acids. CDR3 nucleotides: TGTGCCAGTAGCGGGACAGGGGTAGAGGGCTACACCTTC. Protein product: CASSGTGVEGYTF.

J is TRBJ1-1 and V is TRBV7-9; 7 nucleotides align to TRBD1. From germline, CDR1 is SEHNR and CDR2 FQNEAQ (reference sequence). The CDR3 sequence is 14 residues long. V trimming: 5 bases; J trimming: 7 bases; junction bases outside the gene matches: 10. The CDR3 coding sequence is TGTGCCAGCAGCCACGGAGGGGACAGCTTTGAAGCTTTCTTT. It is translated as CASSHGGDSFEAFF.

The table lists this clone with a count of one. The J gene is TRBJ1-2, the V gene TRBV2, with 7 bases aligning to TRBD1. There are 15 residues in the CDR3. Trimming at V came to 10 bases and at J to 1 base, leaving 12 bases not matched to a gene. Looked up from germline, CDR1 is SNHLY and CDR2 is FYNNEI. CDR3 in amino acids: CATRRDSSINYGYTF. The CDR3 DNA reads as TGTGCCACTAGACGGGACAGCTCGATTAACTATGGCTACACCTTC.

The chain couples TRBV30 to TRBJ2-7; D call uncertain. The CDR3 loop spans 14 amino acids. Germline CDR1 reads GTSNPN; CDR2 reads SVGIG (reference sequence). V was pared by 5 bases and J by 7 bases, with 21 bases between. The CDR3 DNA sequence: TGTGCCTGGGGGTGGCAGTCTCACTATGGGGAGCAGTACTTC. Protein sequence: CAWGWQSHYGEQYF.

CDR3 sequence: CASSAYRTRQGSYQFF. The DNA of the CDR3 is TGTGCCAGCAGCGCTTACCGAACCCGACAGGGCTCGTATCAATTCTTC. The chain has TRBV11-3 and TRBJ2-1; 7 bases line up with TRBD1. V shed 5 bases, J shed 16 bases, and the junction held 23 bases outside the gene matches. CDR1 and CDR2 (germline): SGHNT, YENEEA. This CDR3 has 16 residues.

The J gene is TRBJ1-1, the V gene TRBV6-5, with D perhaps matching TRBD1 (6 bases). CDR1 is MNHEY and CDR2 is SVGAGI in the germline V gene. V shed 6 bases and J shed 5 bases, with 13 bases lying between them. The CDR3 length is 13 residues. The CDR3 loop is CASRQGWRTEAFF. For the CDR3, the DNA is TGTGCCAGCAGACAGGGATGGCGGACTGAAGCTTTCTTT.

The J gene is TRBJ1-1, the V gene TRBV6-6, with 9 positions matching TRBD1. CDR3 length: 16 amino acids. V dropped 0 bases and J dropped 3; count of bases not matched to a gene: 5. Germline assignment: CDR1 MNHNY and CDR2 SVGAGI (reference sequence). This chain's CDR3 is CASSYSPGTGHTEAFF. The CDR3 region has the DNA TGTGCCAGCAGTTACTCTCCCGGGACAGGGCACACTGAAGCTTTCTTT.

V gene TRBV6-5 combines with J gene TRBJ2-7; 11 positions match TRBD2. Germline V lookup: CDR1 MNHEY, CDR2 SVGAGI. The CDR3 spans 15 residues. After removal of 2 bases from V and 3 bases from J, the junction contained 3 bases not matched to a gene. CDR3 loop: CASSYTGTSGYEQYF. In DNA, the CDR3 is TGTGCCAGCAGTTACACTGGGACTAGCGGCTACGAGCAGTACTTC.

The chain employs TRBV13 and TRBJ2-1; D remains unclear. CDR3 size: 12 residues. V dropped 4 bases and J dropped 9 bases, with 10 bases sitting between them. Germline CDR1 and CDR2: PRHDT and FYEKMQ (reference sequence). The CDR3 spells CASSSGSSEQFF. The CDR3 DNA reads as TGTGCCAGCAGCTCCGGTTCGAGTGAGCAGTTCTTC.

This clone appeared a few times. The chain carries TRBV19 and TRBJ2-6; possibly TRBD1 for D (6 bases). Germline V CDR1 and CDR2: LNHDA, SQIVND (reference sequence). The V gene lost 0 bases and the J gene lost 0 bases, with 15 bases spanning the gap. This CDR3 has 19 residues. The CDR3, as DNA: TGTGCCAGTAGTATAGATGGTGACAGGCTCTACTCTGGGGCCAACGTCCTGACTTTC. Its translation is CASSIDGDRLYSGANVLTF.

The rearrangement joins TRBV10-3 to TRBJ1-5; D uncertain. Germline V gene data show CDR1 as ENHRY and CDR2 as SYGVKD. The CDR3 has 14 amino acids. V lost 4 bases and J lost 2, with 9 bases in between. The CDR3 is CAISVGMGNQPQHF. The CDR3 nucleotides read TGTGCCATCAGTGTCGGGATGGGCAATCAGCCCCAGCATTTT.

The chain combines TRBV29-1 with TRBJ2-1; 7 nucleotides match TRBD1. This CDR3 spans 14 amino acids. CDR1 SQVTM and CDR2 ANQGSEA come from the germline V gene. V shed 4 bases and J 0 bases; nucleotides not matched to a gene: 3. The CDR3 loop is CSVVTGSSYNEQFF. The DNA for the CDR3 is TGCAGCGTTGTGACAGGGAGCTCCTACAATGAGCAGTTCTTC.

The chain joins TRBV5-1 to TRBJ2-3; D is possibly TRBD1 (5 bases). The germline V gene encodes CDR1 SGHRS and CDR2 YFSETQ. Trimming took off 8 bases at V and 4 bases at J, with 23 bases between the two ends. The CDR3 spans 16 residues. The CDR3 loop is CASQSLLEGAADTQYF. CDR3 DNA: TGCGCCAGTCAATCCCTCCTAGAAGGGGCGGCAGATACGCAGTATTTT. Filled out from reference TRBV5-1 and TRBJ2-3, the complete variable domain reads KAGVTQTPRYLIKTRGQQVTLSCSPISGHRSVSWYQQTPGQGLQFLFEYFSETQRNKGNFPGRFSGRQFSNSRSEMNVSTLELGDSALYLCASQSLLEGAADTQYFGPGTRLTVL.

This clone was seen only a few times. The CDR3 spells CASSLNQVSPLHF. CDR3 nucleotide sequence: TGTGCCAGCAGTTTAAATCAGGTCTCACCCCTCCACTTT. This chain connects TRBV27 to TRBJ1-6; no clear D. The CDR3 totals 13 residues. V was shortened by 2 bases and J by 10 bases, with 9 bases between the two germline ends. Per the germline V gene, CDR1 is MNHEY and CDR2 is SMNVEV (reference sequence).

This clone was seen only a few times. The gene calls are TRBV14 and TRBJ1-1, with a possible D match to TRBD1 (6 bases). CDR1 is SGHDN, CDR2 FVKESK, per germline. The CDR3 contains 14 residues. V was pared by 5 bases and J by 2 bases, with 12 bases between. The CDR3 DNA is TGTGCCAGCAGCGAGTACAGGGTAAACACTGAAGCTTTCTTT. It is translated as CASSEYRVNTEAFF. Combining the CDR3 with reference TRBV14 and TRBJ1-1 gives the whole variable domain EAGVTQFPSHSVIEKGQTVTLRCDPISGHDNLYWYRRVMGKEIKFLLHFVKESKQDESGMPNNRFLAERTGGTYSTLKVQPAELEDSGVYFCASSEYRVNTEAFFGQGTRLTVV.